This T cell receptor (beta chain) was recovered during a study of shared clonotypes between healthy human individuals. Study in general: Per donor, CD8 memory used one plate, CD8 naive used two, CD4 memory used three and CD4 naive used three.

This clone has more than one count but fewer than ten. Germline CDR1 and CDR2: SEHNR and FQNEAQ (reference sequence). The CDR3 extends over 14 amino acids. Deletions cut 0 bases from V and 6 bases from J, with 11 bases between. DNA at around 190 ng, tens of thousands of T cell genomes, went into sorted-subset replicate PCRs. Assay used: immunoSEQ multiplex PCR; TCRdb lists only in-frame clones, some missing. The sample records about 960,000 clones, more than 75% being singletons. The gene calls are TRBV7-9 and TRBJ1-2; weak D call: TRBD1 (5 bases). The sample was memory CD4+ T cells sorted from blood. As to subset: CD45RA-negative fraction. This TCR was recovered from a man aged 18-30 years in good health. The CDR3 reads CASSLAGVFHGYTF. The CDR3 DNA follows: TGTGCCAGCAGCTTAGCGGGGGTTTTTCATGGCTACACCTTC.